A selection of T cell receptor beta chains follows, all from one sample in a study of early T cells in non-severe SARS-CoV-2 infection. TCRdb re-called the 5' RACE reads with MiXCR, one entry per CDR3 protein. The sample lists tens of thousands of distinct CDR3 sequences, about 14% occurring once. The specimen sequenced was whole blood. The receptors here all came from an adult who was a healthcare worker with PCR-confirmed SARS-CoV-2 infection or an uninfected control (not recorded which). The CDR3 runs from the conserved cysteine through the conserved F or W. Fields, in order: CDR3 DNA, CDR3 protein, J gene, V gene, clone size, D gene. D genes are given only for firm matches. Not every row has a clone size; where given, it reads once, few, many or a size class.

CDR3nt: TGTGCTAGTGGTTTACATCGGACAGAGAATATCACTGAAGCTTTCTTT
CDR3aa: CASGLHRTENITEAFF
j_gene: TRBJ1-1
v_gene: TRBV12-5
abundance: few
d_gene: NA

CDR3nt: TGCAGCGTTGAGGGGCTTTCCACAGATACGCAGTATTTT
CDR3aa: CSVEGLSTDTQYF
j_gene: TRBJ2-3
v_gene: TRBV29-1
abundance: NA
d_gene: NA

CDR3nt: TGTGCCAGCAGCCCCGGACAGACCCCGTACGAGCAGTACTTC
CDR3aa: CASSPGQTPYEQYF
j_gene: TRBJ2-7
v_gene: TRBV7-9
abundance: many
d_gene: NA

CDR3nt: TGTGCCATCAGTCTAGGACTAGCGGGGCCTTACGAGCAGTACTTC
CDR3aa: CAISLGLAGPYEQYF
j_gene: TRBJ2-7
v_gene: TRBV10-3
abundance: NA
d_gene: TRBD2

CDR3nt: TGTGCCAGCAGCCAAGCCGGGACAACACTTCGCGAGCAGTACTTC
CDR3aa: CASSQAGTTLREQYF
j_gene: TRBJ2-7
v_gene: TRBV14
abundance: many
d_gene: NA

CDR3nt: TGTGCCAGCACCCACACCCAAGAGACCCAGTACTTC
CDR3aa: CASTHTQETQYF
j_gene: TRBJ2-5
v_gene: TRBV6-2/TRBV6-3
abundance: NA
d_gene: NA

CDR3nt: TGTGCAAGTCGCTTTAATTTCGGGACAGTGATGAGGGGTGAGCAGTTCTTC
CDR3aa: CASRFNFGTVMRGEQFF
j_gene: TRBJ2-1
v_gene: TRBV12-2
abundance: few
d_gene: NA

CDR3nt: TGTGCCATCAGTTGGGCAGAAAACACTGAAGCTTTCTTT
CDR3aa: CAISWAENTEAFF
j_gene: TRBJ1-1
v_gene: TRBV10-3
abundance: few
d_gene: NA

CDR3nt: TGTGCCAGTAAGGGACTAGCGGGGGAGTCGAACACCGGGGAGCTGTTTTTT
CDR3aa: CASKGLAGESNTGELFF
j_gene: TRBJ2-2
v_gene: TRBV19
abundance: many
d_gene: TRBD2

CDR3nt: TGTGCCAGCGGAACAGGAGCCACCTACGAGCAGTACTTC
CDR3aa: CASGTGATYEQYF
j_gene: TRBJ2-7
v_gene: TRBV2
abundance: NA
d_gene: NA

CDR3nt: TGTGCCAGCACCCTTTTCGGGGCCCCCACAGATACGCAGTATTTT
CDR3aa: CASTLFGAPTDTQYF
j_gene: TRBJ2-3
v_gene: TRBV7-6
abundance: NA
d_gene: NA

CDR3nt: TGTGCCACCAGCAGAGCCGGGGGGCTCTACAATGAGCAGTTCTTC
CDR3aa: CATSRAGGLYNEQFF
j_gene: TRBJ2-1
v_gene: TRBV15
abundance: few
d_gene: NA

CDR3nt: TGCAGCGTGGACGCGGGGGAATGGTTCTTC
CDR3aa: CSVDAGEWFF
j_gene: TRBJ2-1
v_gene: TRBV29-1
abundance: many
d_gene: TRBD2

CDR3nt: TGTGCCAGCAGCCGAAGGCTGAACTCTGGAAACACCATATATTTT
CDR3aa: CASSRRLNSGNTIYF
j_gene: TRBJ1-3
v_gene: TRBV6-5
abundance: NA
d_gene: NA

CDR3nt: TGTGCCAGCAGCCTTACCGGGACAGGGGCTTCGGGGAATTCACCCCTCCACTTT
CDR3aa: CASSLTGTGASGNSPLHF
j_gene: TRBJ1-6
v_gene: TRBV9
abundance: NA
d_gene: TRBD1

CDR3nt: TGTGCCAGCAGCTTGGCACAGTCTCGCTCTGGAAACACCATATATTTT
CDR3aa: CASSLAQSRSGNTIYF
j_gene: TRBJ1-3
v_gene: TRBV5-4
abundance: many
d_gene: NA

CDR3nt: TGCGCCAGCAGTGAGTCGGTAGCCCGAGAGACCCAGTACTTC
CDR3aa: CASSESVARETQYF
j_gene: TRBJ2-5
v_gene: TRBV10-1
abundance: few
d_gene: NA

CDR3nt: TGTGCCAGCAGTTATGGGGGGACAGGAGCTGGAAACACCATATATTTT
CDR3aa: CASSYGGTGAGNTIYF
j_gene: TRBJ1-3
v_gene: TRBV6-5
abundance: few
d_gene: TRBD1

CDR3nt: TGTGCCTGGGAGACAGCCCCAAAATCCCCGTACTTC
CDR3aa: CAWETAPKSPYF
j_gene: TRBJ2-7
v_gene: TRBV30
abundance: few
d_gene: NA

CDR3nt: TGCGCCAGCAGAGCGGGACTAGCGGGGCAGGAGGCCGGGGAGCTGTTTTTT
CDR3aa: CASRAGLAGQEAGELFF
j_gene: TRBJ2-2
v_gene: TRBV5-1
abundance: NA
d_gene: TRBD2

CDR3nt: TGCGCCAGCAGCCCCGGGTTGACCAGTCTAAAAGATACGCAGTATTTT
CDR3aa: CASSPGLTSLKDTQYF
j_gene: TRBJ2-3
v_gene: TRBV5-1
abundance: NA
d_gene: NA

CDR3nt: TGTGCCAGCAGTCCGCAAATAGGGAACATGAGAGGTTTCTTT
CDR3aa: CASSPQIGNMRGFF
j_gene: TRBJ1-1
v_gene: TRBV27
abundance: NA
d_gene: NA

CDR3nt: TGTGCCAGCAGCGAAGACAGGGCCGGCTACGAGCAGTACTTC
CDR3aa: CASSEDRAGYEQYF
j_gene: TRBJ2-7
v_gene: TRBV11-1
abundance: few
d_gene: TRBD1

CDR3nt: TGTGCCAGCAGCCGAAGGACTAGCGGGGGGCCTAACACCGGGGAGCTGTTTTTT
CDR3aa: CASSRRTSGGPNTGELFF
j_gene: TRBJ2-2
v_gene: TRBV12-3/TRBV12-4
abundance: NA
d_gene: TRBD2

CDR3nt: TGCGCCAGCAGCTCGTTTGAGGGCTCTGGGACCAACGTCCTGACTTTC
CDR3aa: CASSSFEGSGTNVLTF
j_gene: TRBJ2-6
v_gene: TRBV5-1
abundance: NA
d_gene: NA

CDR3nt: TGTGCCAGCAGTCGGACCTACGAGCAGTACTTC
CDR3aa: CASSRTYEQYF
j_gene: TRBJ2-7
v_gene: TRBV28
abundance: NA
d_gene: NA

CDR3nt: TGTGCCAGCAGCCGAACAGGGGAACAAGAGACCCAGTACTTC
CDR3aa: CASSRTGEQETQYF
j_gene: TRBJ2-5
v_gene: TRBV7-9
abundance: few
d_gene: TRBD1